A selection of T cell receptor beta chains follows, all from one sample in a study of cytomegalovirus exposure and HLA in healthy donors. The protocol was immunoSEQ multiplex PCR, while the TCRdb copy is restricted to in-frame clones and leaves out a portion. The sample has about 130,000 clones, about three quarters seen once. Material: PBMCs. The origin of the receptors is a middle-aged woman in good health and CMV-seronegative. CDR3s leave out the opening cysteine and the closing phenylalanine or tryptophan. Size tells how often a clone was seen (once, few, many) or the class of an expanded clone, and some rows leave it out.

TRBV11-2,few,TRBJ1-1,ASSLTEEAEAF
TRBV5-1,-,TRBJ1-4,ASSLTGLSAGGEKLF
TRBV18,-,TRBJ2-3,ASSPPIAGGLDTQY
TRBV28,-,TRBJ2-7,ASSFVTGTYEQY
TRBV9,few,TRBJ1-2,ASSTRQTGYT
TRBV9,-,TRBJ2-5,ASSVSSTSETQY
TRBV10-2,-,TRBJ1-2,ASSESGGDGYT
TRBV19,-,TRBJ2-1,ASRKGQEYNEQF
TRBV7-3,-,TRBJ2-7,ASSPSGGSYEQY
TRBV9,-,TRBJ2-7,ASSTSSSEQY
TRBV7-8,-,TRBJ2-3,ASSLAGGGTTDTQY
TRBV6-1,-,-,ASSEAGFTYEQY
TRBV5-6,-,TRBJ2-1,ASSLGQGNEQF
TRBV7-9,once,TRBJ2-1,ASSLARDLPKQF
TRBV19,-,TRBJ2-1,ASSMTSGGSTYMNEQF
TRBV5-1,-,TRBJ1-1,ASSLEGGTEAF
TRBV7-9,-,TRBJ2-7,ASSLDSSYEQY
TRBV5-1,few,TRBJ2-7,ASSGTTGGAVDEQY
TRBV27,-,TRBJ2-2,ASSYPGLMGGELF
TRBV7-3,-,TRBJ2-5,ASSLTGANWETQY
TRBV19,few,TRBJ2-3,ASSRVSTDTQY
TRBV28,once,TRBJ1-2,ASNIQENYGYT
TRBV9,-,TRBJ2-1,ASSSTGLPYNEQF
TRBV9,-,TRBJ2-5,ASSVGTSGGPGGETQY
TRBV4-2,few,-,ASSQTSVGEQY